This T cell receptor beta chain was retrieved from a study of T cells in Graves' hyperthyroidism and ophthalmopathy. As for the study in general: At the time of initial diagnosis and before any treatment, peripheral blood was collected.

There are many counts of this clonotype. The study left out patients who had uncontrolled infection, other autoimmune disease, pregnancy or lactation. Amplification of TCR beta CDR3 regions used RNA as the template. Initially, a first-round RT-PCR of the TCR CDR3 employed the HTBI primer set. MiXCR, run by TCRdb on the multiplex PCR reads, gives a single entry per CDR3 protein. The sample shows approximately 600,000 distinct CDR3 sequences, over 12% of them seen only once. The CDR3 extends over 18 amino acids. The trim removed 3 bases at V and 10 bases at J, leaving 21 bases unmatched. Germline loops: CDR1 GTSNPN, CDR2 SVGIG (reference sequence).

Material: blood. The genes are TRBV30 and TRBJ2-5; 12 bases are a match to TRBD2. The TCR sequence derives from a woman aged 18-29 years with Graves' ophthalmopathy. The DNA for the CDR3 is TGTGCCTGGAGCGTAAGGCCCGGACTAGCGGGAAGAGGAGCGAACCAGTACTTC. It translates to CAWSVRPGLAGRGANQYF.